Listed below are T cell receptor beta chains from one sample, sequenced in a study of T cell responses to AZD1222 COVID-19 vaccine. TCRdb's copy holds only in-frame clones and misses some; the assay was immunoSEQ multiplex PCR. The sample shows 120,000 to 150,000 clones, 91% of them seen only once. The specimen was peripheral blood, collected on day 0 of AZD1222 vaccination. Source of these receptors: an adult in good health. Each CDR3 is given with its conserved first and last residue. Each record gives: D gene, V gene, J gene, clone size, CDR3 DNA, CDR3 protein. D genes are given only for firm matches. Clone size is not always given. Where it is, it says once, few, many or a class for expanded clones.

D: -; V: TRBV5-6; J: TRBJ2-7; size: -; DNA: TGTGCCAGCAGCTTGGATCCTGGGGCTGTGTCCCACGAGCAGTACTTC; CDR3: CASSLDPGAVSHEQYF
D: TRBD1; V: TRBV5-6; J: TRBJ1-4; size: once; DNA: TGTGCCAGCAGCTCCTACAGGGGGCAAGATGTGTGGGAAAAACTGTTTTTT; CDR3: CASSSYRGQDVWEKLFF
D: -; V: TRBV27; J: TRBJ2-3; size: -; DNA: TGTGCCAGCAGTTGGAAAAGGGTTGGGAGTACGCAGTATTTT; CDR3: CASSWKRVGSTQYF
D: -; V: TRBV11-3; J: TRBJ2-7; size: -; DNA: TGTGCCAGCAGCTCCTATGAGGCACCCTACGAGCAGTACTTC; CDR3: CASSSYEAPYEQYF
D: TRBD1; V: TRBV6-2/TRBV6-3; J: TRBJ1-2; size: once; DNA: TGTGCCAGCAGTTACTCCGGGGACAGGGATTGGGACTATGGCTACACCTTC; CDR3: CASSYSGDRDWDYGYTF
D: -; V: TRBV19; J: TRBJ2-3; size: -; DNA: TGTGCCAGTAGACGGGACTTAAACACAGATACGCAGTATTTT; CDR3: CASRRDLNTDTQYF
D: -; V: TRBV6-2/TRBV6-3; J: TRBJ1-1; size: -; DNA: TGTGCCAGCAGTCCAACAGCTGGTGGGCCGACTGAAGCTTTCTTT; CDR3: CASSPTAGGPTEAFF
D: -; V: TRBV19; J: TRBJ1-1; size: -; DNA: TGTGCCAGCCTGGGTTGGACTGAAGCTTTCTTT; CDR3: CASLGWTEAFF
D: -; V: TRBV10-3; J: TRBJ2-7; size: -; DNA: TGTGCCATCAGTGGGAAAAGTGGGAGCGAGCAGTACTTC; CDR3: CAISGKSGSEQYF
D: -; V: TRBV7-9; J: TRBJ2-1; size: -; DNA: TGTGCCAGCAGCTTAGTGGGTTTCTTCGTACACGATGAGCAGTTCTTC; CDR3: CASSLVGFFVHDEQFF
D: TRBD1; V: TRBV18; J: TRBJ1-1; size: -; DNA: TGTGCCAGCTCACCACGACAGGGTGGGAACACTGAAGCTTTCTTT; CDR3: CASSPRQGGNTEAFF
D: TRBD2; V: TRBV6-4; J: TRBJ2-3; size: -; DNA: TGTGCCAGCAGTACTTTGAGCGGGGGAGAGACAGATACGCAGTATTTT; CDR3: CASSTLSGGETDTQYF
D: TRBD1; V: TRBV25-1; J: TRBJ2-1; size: -; DNA: TGTGCCAGCAGCCCTGACAGGGGCGAGCAGTTCTTC; CDR3: CASSPDRGEQFF
D: TRBD2; V: TRBV4-1; J: TRBJ2-3; size: -; DNA: TGCGCCAGCAGCCAAGAAGGGTCTAGCGGGGGTAAAAATACGCAGTATTTT; CDR3: CASSQEGSSGGKNTQYF
D: -; V: TRBV6-2/TRBV6-3; J: TRBJ2-3; size: -; DNA: TGTGCCAGCAGCCTATTTCGGGGGAGTACCCCAGATACGCAGTATTTT; CDR3: CASSLFRGSTPDTQYF
D: -; V: TRBV6-5; J: TRBJ1-3; size: -; DNA: TGTGCCAGCACCCTCGTGGGTACAAACACCATATATTTT; CDR3: CASTLVGTNTIYF
D: TRBD1; V: TRBV3-1/TRBV3-2; J: TRBJ2-5; size: -; DNA: TGTGCCAGCAGCCGGACAGGGGGGCAAGAGACCCAGTACTTC; CDR3: CASSRTGGQETQYF
D: -; V: TRBV4-1; J: TRBJ2-1; size: -; DNA: TGCGCCAGCACTTCAGAGGGATCTTCCTACAATGAGCAGTTCTTC; CDR3: CASTSEGSSYNEQFF
D: -; V: TRBV5-4; J: TRBJ1-1; size: -; DNA: TGTGCCAGCAACACCAACACTGAAGCTTTCTTT; CDR3: CASNTNTEAFF
D: -; V: TRBV9; J: TRBJ1-1; size: -; DNA: TGTGCCAGCAGCAAACAGGGTATGAACACTGAAGCTTTCTTT; CDR3: CASSKQGMNTEAFF
D: -; V: TRBV5-5; J: TRBJ1-2; size: -; DNA: TGTGCCAGCAGCCGGAACGTGGACTATGGCTACACCTTC; CDR3: CASSRNVDYGYTF
D: TRBD2; V: TRBV19; J: TRBJ2-3; size: -; DNA: TGTGCCAGTAGTATAACTAGCGGGGGTTCCACAGATACGCAGTATTTT; CDR3: CASSITSGGSTDTQYF
D: -; V: TRBV5-1; J: TRBJ2-3; size: -; DNA: TGCGCCAGCAGCGGGGATGCGTCTAGCACAGATACGCAGTATTTT; CDR3: CASSGDASSTDTQYF
D: TRBD1; V: TRBV18; J: TRBJ1-1; size: -; DNA: TGTGCCAGCTCACCCTCCCGGACAGGGGGTACGGAAGCTTTCTTT; CDR3: CASSPSRTGGTEAFF
D: -; V: TRBV29-1; J: TRBJ1-5; size: once; DNA: TGCAGCGTTGGGGGGGCTCGCAATCAGCCCCAGCATTTT; CDR3: CSVGGARNQPQHF
D: TRBD1; V: TRBV6-1; J: TRBJ1-5; size: -; DNA: TGTGCCAGCAGTGGAAGAGGGACAGAGAATAGCAATCAGCCCCAGCATTTT; CDR3: CASSGRGTENSNQPQHF
D: TRBD1; V: TRBV7-9; J: TRBJ1-6; size: -; DNA: TGTGCCAGCAGCTTTAGGACAGGGGGCGCAAATTCACCCCTCCACTTT; CDR3: CASSFRTGGANSPLHF
D: -; V: TRBV7-9; J: TRBJ2-5; size: -; DNA: TGTGCCAGCAGCTTACTACAGTTTAATCAAGAGACCCAGTACTTC; CDR3: CASSLLQFNQETQYF